The clone carrying this T cell receptor (beta chain) has more than one count but fewer than ten. Its cognate antigen is unknown. This specimen comes from a study of T cells in Graves' hyperthyroidism and ophthalmopathy. The germline V gene has CDR1 DFQATT and CDR2 SNEGSKA (reference sequence). Trimming at V came to 3 bases and at J to 3 bases, leaving 1 base not matched to a gene. This CDR3 contains 13 residues. RNA transcripts yielded amplified TCR beta CDR3 regions. The HTBI primer set served for first-round RT-PCR of the TCR CDR3. MiXCR, applied by TCRdb to the multiplex PCR reads, yields one record per CDR3 protein. This table has approximately 700,000 distinct CDR3 sequences, about 17% appearing once. The study, taken as a whole, reports: In the analysis, a 13 V-J model separated ophthalmopathy from stable hyperthyroidism.

PBMCs stemmed from about 9.5 ml fresh peripheral blood. V and J are TRBV20-1 and TRBJ1-2, with 10 bases fitting TRBD1. Input material: blood. The clonotype comes from a young man with Graves' hyperthyroidism. The CDR3 loop is CSARTGGDYGYTF. In DNA, the CDR3 is TGCAGTGCTAGGACAGGGGGCGACTATGGCTACACCTTC.